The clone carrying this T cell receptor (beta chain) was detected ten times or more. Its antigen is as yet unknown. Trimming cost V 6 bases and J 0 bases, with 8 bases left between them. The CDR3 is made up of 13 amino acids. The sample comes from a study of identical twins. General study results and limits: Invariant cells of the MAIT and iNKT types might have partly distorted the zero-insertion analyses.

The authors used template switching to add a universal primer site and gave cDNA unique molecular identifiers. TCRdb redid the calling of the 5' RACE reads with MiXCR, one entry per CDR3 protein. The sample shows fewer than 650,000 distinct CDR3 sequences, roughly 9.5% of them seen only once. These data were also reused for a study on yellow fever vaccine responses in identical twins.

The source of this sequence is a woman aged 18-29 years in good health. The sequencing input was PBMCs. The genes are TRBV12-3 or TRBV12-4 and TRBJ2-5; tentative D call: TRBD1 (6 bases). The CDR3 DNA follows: TGTGCCAGCAGAAGGGACAACCAAGAGACCCAGTACTTC. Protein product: CASRRDNQETQYF.